The clone carrying this TCR beta chain was recorded once. Using immunoSEQ multiplex PCR, the repertoire was profiled, and TCRdb retains in-frame clones only, with some absent. The table includes about 280,000 clones, 80% to 95% detected once. The sample originates from a study of blood T cell repertoires in COVID-19. This CDR3 has 15 residues. Trimming took off 3 bases at V and 6 bases at J, with 15 bases between the two ends. The V gene's germline CDR1 is WNHNN and CDR2 SYGVQD (reference sequence). The chain joins TRBV10-1 to TRBJ2-1, with a weak D call TRBD2 (5 bases). The TCR originated in a man in his forties who had been exposed to COVID-19. Sequencing was performed on PBMCs or T cells enriched from blood (not recorded which). The CDR3 DNA reads TGCGCCAGCAGTGAAGCGGAGGATAGTGCCAATGAGCAGTTCTTC. This encodes CASSEAEDSANEQFF.